This TCR beta chain stems from a study of molecular identifiers for immune sequencing clone quantification. Germline assignment: CDR1 DFQATT and CDR2 SNEGSKA (reference sequence). The CDR3 runs 14 residues. Deletions cut 0 bases from V and 2 bases from J, with 9 bases between. A single record per CDR3 protein comes from TCRdb applying MiXCR to the PCR reads. The table includes some 100,000 distinct CDR3 sequences, under 40% detected once. For this clonotype: The antigen is unknown. It may be a read error: a sequence one base away is much more abundant. As the CDR3 is not closed by the conserved phenylalanine or tryptophan, this likely results from a read error.

Broader study findings: In naive cells, under 1% of molecules belonged to clones above 20 RNA copies, against over 97% in effector cells.

Sequencing was performed on naive CD8+ T cells from blood, with Jurkat cell RNA spiked in. Subset here: FACS-sorted CD8+CD4-CCR7+CD45RA+ naive T cells. The origin of this receptor is a human donor in good health. Some libraries in this study had Jurkat cell RNA spiked in. V gene TRBV20-1 combines with J gene TRBJ2-3; no firm D call. The CDR3 sequence is CSARDLGNTDTQYL. The CDR3 DNA sequence: TGCAGTGCTAGAGATTTGGGAAACACAGATACGCAGTATCTT.